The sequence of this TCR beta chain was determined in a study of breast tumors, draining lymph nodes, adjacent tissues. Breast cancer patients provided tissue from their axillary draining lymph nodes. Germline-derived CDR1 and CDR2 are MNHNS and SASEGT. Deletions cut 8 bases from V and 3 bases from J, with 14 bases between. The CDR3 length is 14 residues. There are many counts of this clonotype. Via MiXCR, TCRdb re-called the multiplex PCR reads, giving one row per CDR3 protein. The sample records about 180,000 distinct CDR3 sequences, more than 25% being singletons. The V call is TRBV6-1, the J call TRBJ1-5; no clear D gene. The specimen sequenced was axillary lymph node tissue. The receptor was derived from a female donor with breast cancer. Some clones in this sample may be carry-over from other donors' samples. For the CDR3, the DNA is TGTGCCAGCTCCCGGAAACGGGACAATCAGCCCCAGCATTTT. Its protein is CASSRKRDNQPQHF.